Detailed here is one T cell receptor (beta chain). The CDR3 totals 15 residues. V gave up 1 base and J gave up 6 bases, with 12 bases separating them. Germline lookup yields CDR1 MNHEY and CDR2 SMNVEV (reference sequence). The data are from a study of neoadjuvant anti-PD-1 for oral cavity cancer. As for time point: after neoadjuvant nivolumab, at surgical resection. Clones were read by immunoSEQ multiplex PCR, and TCRdb kept only the in-frame ones, dropping some. Found here are over 9,000 clones, approximately 68% of them singletons; the top ten hold approximately 3.5%. The sequenced sample was PBMCs, obtained after nivolumab (anti-PD-1) treatment. The rearrangement links TRBV27 to TRBJ2-2; TRBD1 is a possible D gene (5 bases). The TCR comes from a person between 40 and 80 years old with oral cavity squamous cell carcinoma. Written as DNA, the CDR3 is TGTGCCAGCAGTTTATTCCAGGGTTTGCCCGGGGAGCTGTTTTTT. This sequence encodes CASSLFQGLPGELFF.